This T cell receptor beta chain was profiled in a study of shared clonotypes between healthy human individuals. Broader study findings: Sequencing depth was predicted to influence how clonotypes are shared among donors. A generally larger estimated richness was seen in naive subsets than in memory subsets.

The count of this clone is one. As yet, its antigen is unknown. Germline V gives CDR1 LNHDA, CDR2 SQIVND (reference sequence). There are 16 residues in the CDR3. V lost 4 bases, J lost 2 bases, and 18 bases lay in between. TCRdb's table, derived via immunoSEQ multiplex PCR, lists solely in-frame clones and lacks some. The sample contains a few hundred thousand clones, over 75% of which appear only once. Sequenced material: memory CD8+ T cells sorted from blood. The subset: CD45RO+ cells pooled with CCR7-negative TemRA cells. The source is a man aged 18 to 35 in good health. The genes are TRBV19 and TRBJ2-7; D gene unclear. The chain's CDR3 is CASSRLADPSPYEQYF. Here the CDR3 DNA reads TGTGCCAGTAGTAGGCTCGCTGACCCGAGTCCCTACGAGCAGTACTTC.